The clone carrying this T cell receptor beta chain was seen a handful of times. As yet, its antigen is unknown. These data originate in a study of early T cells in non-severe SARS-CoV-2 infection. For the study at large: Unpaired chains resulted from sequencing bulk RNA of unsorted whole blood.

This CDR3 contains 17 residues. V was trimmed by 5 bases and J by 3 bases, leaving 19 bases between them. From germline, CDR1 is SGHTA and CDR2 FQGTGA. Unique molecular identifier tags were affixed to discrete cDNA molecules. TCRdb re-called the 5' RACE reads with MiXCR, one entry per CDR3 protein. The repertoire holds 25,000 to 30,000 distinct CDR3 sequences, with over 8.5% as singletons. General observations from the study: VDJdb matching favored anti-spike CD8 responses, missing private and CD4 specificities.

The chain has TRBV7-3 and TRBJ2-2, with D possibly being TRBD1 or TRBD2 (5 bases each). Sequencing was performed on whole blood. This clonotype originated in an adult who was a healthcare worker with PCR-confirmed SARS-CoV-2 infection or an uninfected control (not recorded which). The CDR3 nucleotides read TGTGCCAGCAGCCCGAGTAGCCGGGGCACCGACACCGGGGAGCTGTTTTTT. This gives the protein CASSPSSRGTDTGELFF.